Listed below are T cell receptor beta chains from one sample, sequenced in a study of blood T cell repertoires in COVID-19. Only in-frame clones appear in the TCRdb table, and some are missing; sequencing was by immunoSEQ multiplex PCR. In the table there are hundreds of thousands of clones, around nine tenths of which are singletons. The sample was PBMCs or T cells enriched from blood (not recorded which). These receptors originate from a woman aged 40 to 50 who had recovered from COVID-19. CDR3s include the opening cysteine and the closing phenylalanine or tryptophan. A D gene is named only where the DNA matches it firmly. Expanded clones are given a class, and other clones once, few, many or no size at all.

V gene: TRBV13; D gene: TRBD2; J gene: TRBJ2-1; clone size: once; CDR3 protein: CASSFSSGGGPEPFF; CDR3 DNA: TGTGCCAGCAGTTTCAGCTCTGGCGGGGGACCGGAGCCGTTCTTC
V gene: TRBV21-1; D gene: NA; J gene: TRBJ2-1; clone size: NA; CDR3 protein: CASSKVHRGLLEQFF; CDR3 DNA: TGTGCCAGCAGCAAAGTGCACAGGGGGTTGTTGGAGCAGTTCTTC
V gene: TRBV19; D gene: NA; J gene: TRBJ1-2; clone size: NA; CDR3 protein: CASTRLRGGYTF; CDR3 DNA: TGTGCCAGTACCCGACTCAGGGGCGGCTACACCTTC
V gene: TRBV28; D gene: NA; J gene: TRBJ2-4; clone size: once; CDR3 protein: CASSLLGGAGNIQYF; CDR3 DNA: TGTGCCAGCAGTTTATTAGGGGGCGCGGGGAACATTCAGTACTTC
V gene: TRBV18; D gene: TRBD1; J gene: TRBJ1-1; clone size: once; CDR3 protein: CASSYGQERVTEAFF; CDR3 DNA: TGTGCCAGCTCATACGGACAGGAGAGGGTCACTGAAGCTTTCTTT
V gene: TRBV19; D gene: NA; J gene: TRBJ1-5; clone size: few; CDR3 protein: CASSIRTENQPQHF; CDR3 DNA: TGTGCCAGTAGTATCAGGACAGAGAATCAGCCCCAGCATTTT
V gene: TRBV10-2; D gene: TRBD2; J gene: TRBJ2-4; clone size: NA; CDR3 protein: CASSERLAGDIAKNIQYF; CDR3 DNA: TGCGCCAGCAGTGAGAGACTAGCGGGTGACATAGCCAAAAACATTCAGTACTTC
V gene: TRBV24-1; D gene: NA; J gene: TRBJ1-5; clone size: NA; CDR3 protein: CATTLGLRLINQPQHF; CDR3 DNA: TGTGCCACCACCCTCGGACTCCGACTCATTAATCAGCCCCAGCATTTT
V gene: TRBV29-1; D gene: NA; J gene: TRBJ1-4; clone size: once; CDR3 protein: CSVQDSNEKLFF; CDR3 DNA: TGCAGCGTACAGGACAGTAATGAAAAACTGTTTTTT
V gene: TRBV7-2; D gene: TRBD1; J gene: TRBJ1-4; clone size: NA; CDR3 protein: CASSLTGTGGPQVFF; CDR3 DNA: TGTGCCAGCAGCCTCACCGGGACAGGGGGCCCTCAGGTGTTTTTT
V gene: TRBV9; D gene: TRBD1; J gene: TRBJ1-2; clone size: NA; CDR3 protein: CASSVAGQGDYGYTF; CDR3 DNA: TGTGCCAGCAGCGTAGCGGGACAGGGGGACTATGGCTACACCTTC
V gene: TRBV28; D gene: NA; J gene: TRBJ1-5; clone size: NA; CDR3 protein: CASSLLAGQGQPQHF; CDR3 DNA: TGTGCCAGCAGTTTGTTAGCGGGCCAGGGGCAGCCCCAGCATTTT
V gene: TRBV6-4; D gene: TRBD2; J gene: TRBJ2-1; clone size: NA; CDR3 protein: CASRPLAGGNNEQFF; CDR3 DNA: TGTGCCAGCAGACCTTTAGCGGGGGGGAACAATGAGCAGTTCTTC
V gene: TRBV27; D gene: NA; J gene: TRBJ2-7; clone size: NA; CDR3 protein: CASSLFPGTVPAGRFCYEQYF; CDR3 DNA: TGTGCCAGCAGTTTATTCCCCGGGACAGTCCCAGCGGGCCGTTTCTGCTACGAGCAGTACTTC